A selection of T cell receptor beta chains follows, all from one sample in a study of T cells in Graves' hyperthyroidism and ophthalmopathy. TCRdb re-analysed the multiplex PCR reads in MiXCR, keeping a single row per CDR3 protein. The sample includes hundreds of thousands of distinct CDR3 sequences, 18% of them seen just once. Source material: blood. Source of these receptors: a woman aged 45-60 years with Graves' hyperthyroidism that later progressed to Graves' ophthalmopathy. Both conserved end residues are part of each CDR3. The D gene is left open where the match is weak. The size of a clone is reported for some rows only, either as once, few or many, or as a class for expanded clones.

v_call: TRBV15; j_call: TRBJ2-2; clone_size: few; d_call: TRBD1; cdr3_aa: CATSRVRGQTNTGELFF; cdr3_nt: TGTGCCACCAGCAGAGTCCGGGGACAGACTAACACCGGGGAGCTGTTTTTT
v_call: TRBV30; j_call: TRBJ2-7; clone_size: few; d_call: TRBD2; cdr3_aa: CAWSGGSGGTYEQYF; cdr3_nt: TGTGCCTGGAGTGGTGGTAGCGGGGGGACCTACGAGCAGTACTTC
v_call: TRBV20-1; j_call: TRBJ1-4; clone_size: many; d_call: -; cdr3_aa: CSARDVQGNEKLFF; cdr3_nt: TGCAGTGCTAGAGATGTACAGGGTAATGAAAAACTGTTTTTT
v_call: TRBV2; j_call: TRBJ2-7; clone_size: many; d_call: TRBD2; cdr3_aa: CASSPRTSVYEQYF; cdr3_nt: TGTGCCAGCAGTCCCCGGACTAGCGTTTACGAGCAGTACTTC
v_call: TRBV3-1; j_call: TRBJ2-2; clone_size: -; d_call: -; cdr3_aa: CASSSWFTGELFF; cdr3_nt: TGTGCCAGCAGCTCATGGTTCACCGGGGAGCTGTTTTTT
v_call: TRBV20-1; j_call: TRBJ1-3; clone_size: few; d_call: -; cdr3_aa: CSARDPGISGNTIYF; cdr3_nt: TGCAGTGCTAGAGATCCCGGGATATCAGGAAACACCATATATTTT
v_call: TRBV27; j_call: TRBJ2-7; clone_size: -; d_call: TRBD1; cdr3_aa: CASRHRDRAYEQYF; cdr3_nt: TGTGCCAGCAGGCACCGGGACAGAGCCTACGAGCAGTACTTC
v_call: TRBV20-1; j_call: TRBJ1-1; clone_size: many; d_call: TRBD1; cdr3_aa: CSAPRWGQGASNTEAFF; cdr3_nt: TGCAGTGCCCCCCGTTGGGGACAGGGGGCATCAAACACTGAAGCTTTCTTT
v_call: TRBV7-9; j_call: TRBJ2-5; clone_size: -; d_call: TRBD1; cdr3_aa: CASSSANHRGPRETQYF; cdr3_nt: TGTGCCAGCAGCTCAGCGAACCACAGGGGGCCCAGGGAGACCCAGTACTTC
v_call: TRBV20-1; j_call: TRBJ1-5; clone_size: few; d_call: TRBD1; cdr3_aa: CSALTGGVNQPQHF; cdr3_nt: TGCAGTGCTCTGACAGGGGGAGTCAATCAGCCCCAGCATTTT
v_call: TRBV2; j_call: TRBJ1-4; clone_size: many; d_call: TRBD1; cdr3_aa: CASRGQGDEKLFF; cdr3_nt: TGTGCCAGCAGGGGTCAGGGGGATGAAAAACTGTTTTTT
v_call: TRBV6-5; j_call: TRBJ2-2; clone_size: -; d_call: -; cdr3_aa: CASSYVRGGSTGELFF; cdr3_nt: TGTGCCAGCAGTTACGTAAGGGGTGGGAGCACCGGGGAGCTGTTTTTT
v_call: TRBV7-9; j_call: TRBJ2-3; clone_size: -; d_call: TRBD2; cdr3_aa: CASSSMPGLIGTTQYF; cdr3_nt: TGTGCCAGCAGTTCTATGCCGGGACTAATCGGTACTACGCAGTATTTT
v_call: TRBV6-1; j_call: TRBJ1-1; clone_size: -; d_call: -; cdr3_aa: CASSDTPAAFF; cdr3_nt: TGTGCCAGCAGTGACACCCCGGCAGCTTTCTTT
v_call: TRBV12-3/TRBV12-4; j_call: TRBJ2-4; clone_size: -; d_call: -; cdr3_aa: CASSLGLVRSLDKNIQYF; cdr3_nt: TGTGCCAGCAGTTTAGGTCTAGTAAGGAGTCTTGACAAAAACATTCAGTACTTC
v_call: TRBV19; j_call: TRBJ2-1; clone_size: few; d_call: -; cdr3_aa: CASSIGQTNEQFF; cdr3_nt: TGTGCCAGTAGTATAGGGCAGACCAATGAGCAGTTCTTC
v_call: TRBV18; j_call: TRBJ1-2; clone_size: many; d_call: -; cdr3_aa: CASSPTVQNYGYTF; cdr3_nt: TGTGCCAGCTCACCTACGGTCCAAAACTATGGCTACACCTTC
v_call: TRBV20-1; j_call: TRBJ2-7; clone_size: few; d_call: -; cdr3_aa: CSAIAPELILYEQYF; cdr3_nt: TGCAGTGCTATCGCGCCGGAGCTCATTCTCTACGAGCAGTACTTC
v_call: TRBV3-1; j_call: TRBJ1-2; clone_size: many; d_call: -; cdr3_aa: CASSQGRAYGYTF; cdr3_nt: TGTGCCAGCAGCCAAGGCAGGGCCTATGGCTACACCTTC
v_call: TRBV12-3/TRBV12-4; j_call: TRBJ1-1; clone_size: many; d_call: -; cdr3_aa: CASSSNTENTEAFF; cdr3_nt: TGTGCCAGCAGTTCGAATACCGAGAACACTGAAGCTTTCTTT
v_call: TRBV10-3; j_call: TRBJ1-1; clone_size: few; d_call: TRBD1; cdr3_aa: CAISVTGVDTEAFF; cdr3_nt: TGTGCCATCAGTGTGACAGGGGTCGACACTGAAGCTTTCTTT
v_call: TRBV30; j_call: TRBJ2-2; clone_size: -; d_call: -; cdr3_aa: CAWSVRGLREEAGELFF; cdr3_nt: TGTGCCTGGAGTGTCCGGGGTCTCAGGGAAGAGGCCGGGGAGCTGTTTTTT
v_call: TRBV7-9; j_call: TRBJ2-1; clone_size: -; d_call: TRBD2; cdr3_aa: CASSPTPTSGGARGKEQFF; cdr3_nt: TGTGCCAGCAGCCCCACCCCTACTAGCGGGGGGGCCCGAGGAAAGGAGCAGTTCTTC
v_call: TRBV30; j_call: TRBJ2-2; clone_size: -; d_call: TRBD1; cdr3_aa: CAWSTRTGTYTGELFF; cdr3_nt: TGTGCCTGGAGTACCAGGACAGGGACCTACACCGGGGAGCTGTTTTTT
v_call: TRBV30; j_call: TRBJ1-6; clone_size: -; d_call: -; cdr3_aa: CAWTGLMGNSPLHF; cdr3_nt: TGTGCCTGGACCGGACTTATGGGCAATTCACCCCTCCACTTT
v_call: TRBV11-2; j_call: TRBJ2-6; clone_size: many; d_call: TRBD2; cdr3_aa: CASSWGTTGGVSGANVLTF; cdr3_nt: TGTGCCAGCAGCTGGGGGACTACAGGCGGAGTCTCTGGGGCCAACGTCCTGACTTTC
v_call: TRBV3-1; j_call: TRBJ1-6; clone_size: -; d_call: -; cdr3_aa: CASSQQRASPLHF; cdr3_nt: TGTGCCAGCAGTCAACAAAGGGCATCACCCCTCCACTTT
v_call: TRBV6-1; j_call: TRBJ2-1; clone_size: -; d_call: -; cdr3_aa: CASAPSESSYNEQFF; cdr3_nt: TGTGCCAGCGCTCCTAGCGAAAGCTCCTACAATGAGCAGTTCTTC
v_call: TRBV6-4; j_call: TRBJ2-1; clone_size: -; d_call: TRBD1; cdr3_aa: CASSDETGGHYNEQFF; cdr3_nt: TGTGCCAGCAGTGACGAGACAGGGGGACATTACAATGAGCAGTTCTTC
v_call: TRBV7-3; j_call: TRBJ2-2; clone_size: -; d_call: -; cdr3_aa: CASSSTWDNANTGELFF; cdr3_nt: TGTGCCAGCAGCTCAACCTGGGACAACGCGAACACCGGGGAGCTGTTTTTT
v_call: TRBV12-5; j_call: TRBJ1-2; clone_size: -; d_call: -; cdr3_aa: CASGLYVMDGYTF; cdr3_nt: TGTGCTAGTGGTTTGTATGTGATGGATGGCTACACCTTC
v_call: TRBV10-2; j_call: TRBJ2-2; clone_size: -; d_call: TRBD1; cdr3_aa: CATPPRTGVTGELFF; cdr3_nt: TGCGCCACTCCACCCCGGACAGGAGTCACCGGGGAGCTGTTTTTT
v_call: TRBV6-6; j_call: TRBJ1-2; clone_size: many; d_call: -; cdr3_aa: CASSYSGAGRDGYTF; cdr3_nt: TGTGCCAGCAGTTACTCAGGCGCAGGGAGGGATGGCTACACCTTC
v_call: TRBV6-2/TRBV6-3; j_call: TRBJ1-6; clone_size: few; d_call: TRBD1; cdr3_aa: CASSKEGANNSPLHF; cdr3_nt: TGTGCCAGCAGTAAGGAGGGGGCTAACAATTCACCCCTCCACTTT
v_call: TRBV5-6; j_call: TRBJ1-2; clone_size: many; d_call: -; cdr3_aa: CASSLAGPSGYTF; cdr3_nt: TGTGCCAGCAGCTTGGCGGGACCCTCTGGCTACACCTTC
v_call: TRBV30; j_call: TRBJ2-2; clone_size: -; d_call: -; cdr3_aa: CAWSDRTIRPGELFF; cdr3_nt: TGTGCCTGGAGTGACAGGACTATTCGTCCCGGGGAGCTGTTTTTT
v_call: TRBV5-1; j_call: TRBJ2-5; clone_size: few; d_call: TRBD2; cdr3_aa: CASSLAEASGGRGTQYF; cdr3_nt: TGCGCCAGCAGCTTGGCCGAGGCTAGCGGGGGCCGAGGGACCCAGTACTTC
v_call: TRBV12-3/TRBV12-4; j_call: TRBJ2-1; clone_size: many; d_call: -; cdr3_aa: CASSGPGNIRYNEQFF; cdr3_nt: TGTGCCAGCAGTGGCCCAGGGAATATTAGATACAATGAGCAGTTCTTC
v_call: TRBV5-1; j_call: TRBJ2-2; clone_size: -; d_call: TRBD1; cdr3_aa: CASSWDSNTGELFF; cdr3_nt: TGCGCCAGCAGCTGGGACAGTAACACCGGGGAGCTGTTTTTT